This TCR beta chain is drawn from a study of control samples from healthy donors and cancer patients. This CDR3 has 14 amino acids. The ends were cut back, 1 base at V and 5 bases at J, with 12 bases in the middle. CDR1 is SGHAT and CDR2 is FQNNGV in the germline V gene. Produced via immunoSEQ multiplex PCR; TCRdb's table is partial and in-frame only. The sample contains under 85,000 clones, 93% of which appear only once. J is TRBJ2-7 and V is TRBV11-2; D is ambiguous. This receptor was taken from a woman in her forties with lung cancer. The sequenced sample consisted of PBMCs. The CDR3 DNA follows: TGTGCCAGCAGCTTAGCTGTCGTTCGGGACGAGCAGTACTTC. It is translated as CASSLAVVRDEQYF.